The T cell receptor (beta chain) described here comes from a study of CD8 T cells in Susac syndrome. Study in general: Among the Susac syndrome patients sequenced, about 6 had active disease and roughly 8 were in remission. Treatment at blood withdrawal was none, corticosteroids, or intravenous immunoglobulin alone in Susac syndrome patients.

This CDR3 has 15 residues. Germline loops: CDR1 SGHTA, CDR2 FQGNSA. V lost 5 bases and J 3 bases, leaving 14 bases between the germline ends. This clonotype was found a few times. With random hexamers, reverse transcription was performed on roughly 0.5 to 1 ug of RNA. By means of immunoSEQ multiplex PCR, TCR beta CDR3 spanning 54 Vbeta and 13 Jbeta underwent amplification. MiXCR was run by TCRdb on the immunoSEQ multiplex PCR reads, yielding one entry per CDR3 protein. The data hold approximately 77,000 distinct CDR3 sequences, with more than 85% observed a single time. This clonotype was obtained from a human donor with Susac syndrome. The chain has TRBV7-2 and TRBJ2-1; the D gene could be TRBD1 or TRBD2 (6 bases each). The specimen was CD4+ T cells from PBMCs. The chain's CDR3 is CASSRSGQIYNEQFF. CDR3 sequence (DNA): TGTGCCAGCAGCCGTAGCGGACAGATCTACAATGAGCAGTTCTTC.